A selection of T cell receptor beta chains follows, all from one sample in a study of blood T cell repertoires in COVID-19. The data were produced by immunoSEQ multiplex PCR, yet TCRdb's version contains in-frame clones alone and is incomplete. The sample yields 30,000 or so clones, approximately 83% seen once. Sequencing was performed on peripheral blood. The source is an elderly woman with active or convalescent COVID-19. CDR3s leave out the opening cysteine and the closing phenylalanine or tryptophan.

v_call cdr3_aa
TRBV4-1 ASSQRTSQRGSRYT
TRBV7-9 ASSSTGEDGYT
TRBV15 ATSRDPYFNEQF
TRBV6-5 ASRTSGSGETQY
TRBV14 ASSQPISGTGIMNTEAF
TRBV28 ASSLVRGAYEQY
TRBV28 ASSQTSGRYNEQF
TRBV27 ASSPWGGSSYNEQF
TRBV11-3 ASGPRPGTEAF
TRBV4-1 ASPHRDTNTEAF
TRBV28 ASSGGRTYEQY
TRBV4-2 ASSQDIGTSGSYEQY
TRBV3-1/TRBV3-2 ASSPPGQVGEAF
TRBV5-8 ASSLGQGRPQPQH
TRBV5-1 ASSFVPSPGTQY
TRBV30 ACTRPTQGAYNSPLH
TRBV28 AGDRAYSNQPQH
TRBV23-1 ASSQGARGSDNEQF
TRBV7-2 ASSSPGTGVLGEQF
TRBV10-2 ASRPSGWGGDTQY
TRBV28 ASSSAYEQY
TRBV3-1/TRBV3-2 ASSHRTGDGYT
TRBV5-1 ASSLDSYSPLH
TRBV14 ASSLYRGGGNEKLF
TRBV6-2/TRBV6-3 ASSYLAGLYNEQF
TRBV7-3 ASSLIPGGSSEAF
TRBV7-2 ASSLAGTGVETQY
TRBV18 ASSPPQTSRETQY
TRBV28 ASSLRKGLAEAF
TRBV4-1 ASSQDWSGANSPLH
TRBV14 ASSQDSRRTIY
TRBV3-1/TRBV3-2 ASSPRLAGSTDTQY
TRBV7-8 ASSLGLIAGAWETQY
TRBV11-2 ASSLAAGPLH
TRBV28 ASSFPGLATHSAYEQY
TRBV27 ASSPRGTPPSEEQRQF
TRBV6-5 ASSYSNRGSYEQY
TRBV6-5 ASRGYRGLNSPLH
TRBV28 ASSFRTGSYNEQF
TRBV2 ASIYGTGGYNEQF
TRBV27 ASSLRRSPNYGYT
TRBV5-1 ASSLSPGQGNGYT
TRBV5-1 ASSRGHAGELF
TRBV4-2 ASSQVGGGSDTQY
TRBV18 ASSPRTGAETQY
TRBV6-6 ASSYSMSKSNQPQH
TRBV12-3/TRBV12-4 ASSLAGAETQY
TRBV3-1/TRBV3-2 ASSQGADNSPLH
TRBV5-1 ASSSEGQLNTEAF
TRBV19 ASRPDRLNTEAF
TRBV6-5 ASNQGARTEAF
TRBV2 ASSEAGVGPEKLF
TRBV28 ASSPMRTSYNEQF
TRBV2 ASRWERIDTQY
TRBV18 ASSPPLAGPNEQY